The 10 T cell receptor beta chains reported below all come from one sample, sequenced in a study of blood T cells in healthy people across ages. The use of a sample-barcoded 5' primer and a J-beta primer mix characterized a second PCR of roughly 7 to 11 cycles. One entry per CDR3 protein, called by TCRdb with MiXCR from the 5' RACE reads. The sample contains around 1,500,000 distinct CDR3 sequences, about 40% of which appear only once. What was sequenced was blood. These receptors all stem from a woman under 30 in good health.

The chain combines TRBV6-2 or TRBV6-3 with TRBJ2-3; TRBD2 matches 7 bases. Germline V gene lookup returns CDR1 MNHEY and CDR2 SVGEGT. Trimming removed 6 bases from V and 3 bases from J; junction bases left unmatched: 15. The CDR3 has 17 residues. Here the CDR3 reads CASRKAGTPLFTDTQYF. The DNA for the CDR3 is TGTGCCAGCAGAAAAGCGGGAACGCCTCTCTTTACAGATACGCAGTATTTT.

The chain is built from TRBV15 and TRBJ1-1; perhaps TRBD1 as D (6 bases). V was trimmed by 2 bases and J by 5 bases, leaving 21 bases between them. The germline V gene has CDR1 LNHNV and CDR2 YYDKDF (reference sequence). There are 17 residues in the CDR3. The DNA of the CDR3 is TGTGCCACCAGCAGACCGCCGGGACACCCGAACGGGACTGAAGCTTTCTTT. This sequence encodes CATSRPPGHPNGTEAFF.

In this sample, this clonotype turned up a few times. This chain links TRBV10-3 with TRBJ2-7, with TRBD2 identical over 7 bases. Trimming took 4 bases from V and 4 from J; bases not matched to a gene: 7. The CDR3 consists of 14 residues. Germline CDR1 reads ENHRY; CDR2 reads SYGVKD. Here the CDR3 reads CAISGSSGVYEQYF. The CDR3 DNA sequence: TGTGCCATCAGTGGGTCTAGCGGTGTTTACGAGCAGTACTTC.

The V call is TRBV20-1, the J call TRBJ2-7; D not resolved. CDR3 length: 14 amino acids. Germline V gene sequence: CDR1 DFQATT, CDR2 SNEGSKA (reference sequence). The V and J ends lost 0 bases and 4 bases respectively, with 13 bases between them. CDR3 DNA sequence: TGCAGTGCTAGAGATCATGTCGGACCATACGAGCAGTACTTC. The encoded protein is CSARDHVGPYEQYF.

The V call is TRBV20-1, the J call TRBJ2-2, with 7 bases fitting TRBD2. Germline V gene lookup returns CDR1 DFQATT and CDR2 SNEGSKA (reference sequence). V gave up 0 bases and J gave up 1 base; unmatched junction bases: 5. The CDR3 contains 16 residues. CDR3 nucleotides: TGCAGTGCTAGAGATCCCAGCGGGGAGAACACCGGGGAGCTGTTTTTT. The encoded protein is CSARDPSGENTGELFF.

V gene TRBV6-6 combines with J gene TRBJ2-1; D tentatively fits TRBD1 or TRBD2 (6 bases each). CDR3 length equals 15 residues. V dropped 6 bases and J dropped 7 bases, with 19 bases sitting between them. The germline V gene encodes CDR1 MNHNY and CDR2 SVGAGI (reference sequence). The CDR3 nucleotides are TGTGCCAGCAGCATAGTGGGGGGCCTAGTGAATGAGCAGTTCTTC. It yields the protein CASSIVGGLVNEQFF.

The rearrangement joins TRBV12-3 or TRBV12-4 to TRBJ2-7; TRBD2 matches 10 bases. The V gene end was trimmed by 7 bases and the J gene end by 1 base; junction bases not matched to a gene: 7. The CDR3 covers 15 residues. CDR3 residues: CASKWSGGASYEQYF. CDR3 nucleotides: TGTGCCAGCAAATGGAGCGGGGGGGCGTCCTACGAGCAGTACTTC.

The rearrangement links TRBV5-6 to TRBJ2-5; maybe TRBD1 (5 bases). The J call may be mistaken, given a closer DNA end match to TRBJ2-7. CDR1 and CDR2 (germline): SGHDT, YYEEEE. CDR3 length: 15 residues. The CDR3 region is CASSNSRVIRHEQYF. DNA for the CDR3: TGTGCCAGCAGCAACTCCAGGGTGATTAGGCACGAGCAGTACTTC.

This chain uses TRBV6-1 with TRBJ2-7; tentatively, D is TRBD1 (5 bases). Germline V gene lookup returns CDR1 MNHNS and CDR2 SASEGT. The V gene lost 4 bases and the J gene lost 2 bases, with 9 bases spanning the gap. This CDR3 region has 13 residues. In DNA form, the CDR3 reads TGTGCCAGCAGTGGACAGTTAGCCTACGAGCAGTACTTC. Its translation is CASSGQLAYEQYF.

DNA of the CDR3: TGTGCCAGCAGTTTCCCCCCCACCCCTGGGGGCAATCAGCCCCAGCATTTT. Protein sequence: CASSFPPTPGGNQPQHF. The chain combines TRBV12-3 or TRBV12-4 with TRBJ1-5; D not resolved. This CDR3 comprises 17 residues. V shed 3 bases and J shed 2 bases, with 17 bases lying between them.